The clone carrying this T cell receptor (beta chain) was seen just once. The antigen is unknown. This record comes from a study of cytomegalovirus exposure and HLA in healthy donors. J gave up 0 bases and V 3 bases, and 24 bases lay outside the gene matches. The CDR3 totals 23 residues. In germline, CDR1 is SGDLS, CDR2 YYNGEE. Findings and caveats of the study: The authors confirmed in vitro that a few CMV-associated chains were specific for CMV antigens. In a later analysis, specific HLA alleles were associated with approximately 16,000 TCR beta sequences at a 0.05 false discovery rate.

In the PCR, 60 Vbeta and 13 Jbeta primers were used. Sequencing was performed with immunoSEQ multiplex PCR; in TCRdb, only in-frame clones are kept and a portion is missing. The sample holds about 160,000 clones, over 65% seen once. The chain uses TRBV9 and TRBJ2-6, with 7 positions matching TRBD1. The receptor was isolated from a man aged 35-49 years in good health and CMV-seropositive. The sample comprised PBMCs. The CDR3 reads CASSAHHQTGTDKILSGANVLTF. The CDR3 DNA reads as TGTGCCAGCAGCGCCCACCATCAAACCGGGACAGACAAAATTCTCTCTGGGGCCAACGTCCTGACTTTC.